A single sample gave rise to the 14 T cell receptor beta chains below, sequenced in a study of CD8+ T cells in alopecia areata (dated by TCRdb to between 2017 and 2018). Pooled mouse cutaneous lymph node cells were stained for CD4, CD8alpha, NKG2D, NKG2ACE and other markers and were then sorted on a BD Influx. Libraries were constructed by the immunoSEQ multiplex PCR assay. RNA was extracted from all samples and reverse transcribed into cDNA, which served as template for TCR sequencing. Entries here come from immuneACCESS through TCRdb and include only in-frame sequences with V and J called. Some clones fail to appear in such tables; in the studies checked, an unresolved V gene covers under half of the shortfall, and the cause of the remainder is unknown. In this sample, 200,000 to 300,000 clones appear, none counted once only. The ten largest clones add up to 0.9% to 1.5% of the sample. The sample comprised CD4+ T cells sorted from a lymph node. The origin of the receptors is a C3H/HeJ mouse with alopecia areata. The MHC haplotype for this mouse line is H2-k.

This clone turned up a few times. Gene and germline names: mouse. The read gets to within 4 residues of the CDR3 end, and the germline J gene fills in the rest. At the DNA level, this CDR3 is encoded by other sequences in the same sample as well. This chain links TRBV13-1 with TRBJ1-1; TRBD1 might be the D (5 bases). Germline lookup yields CDR1 NSHNY and CDR2 SYGAGN. V lost 3 bases and J lost 0, with 9 bases in between. The CDR3 is 14 amino acids. The sequenced part of the CDR3 DNA is TGTGCCAGCAGTGGCACAGGAGCAAACACA. Protein product: CASSGTGANT. The whole CDR3 protein is CASSGTGANTEVFF.

There are a few counts of this clone. All gene names here are mouse names. The read comes to an end 4 residues before the CDR3 does, leaving the germline J gene to fill in the end. This chain connects TRBV19 to TRBJ2-1; D is possibly TRBD2 (6 bases). The germline CDR1 and CDR2 sequences are FNHDT and SITEND (reference sequence). This CDR3 spans 14 amino acids. The CDR3 spells CASSGWGTGAEQFF. CDR3 DNA, as far as it was read: TGTGCCAGCAGTGGGTGGGGAACTGGGGCT.

In its sample, this clone was seen a few times. The germline and genes are mouse ones. The read is 4 residues too short to cover the CDR3 end, so that end is filled in from the germline J gene. V usage is TRBV17 and J usage is TRBJ2-4; D remains ambiguous. The CDR3 covers 13 residues. Germline CDR1 reads MNHDT; CDR2 reads YYDKIL. The part of the CDR3 DNA that was read is TGTGCTAGCAGTAGCTACAAAAAAAAC. This encodes CASSSYKKN. The whole CDR3 sequence reads CASSSYKKNTLYF.

This clone was counted a few times. Gene names are the mouse ones. The read is 4 residues too short to cover the CDR3 end, so that end is filled in from the germline J gene. V is TRBV19 and J is TRBJ2-3; the match to TRBD2 covers 7 bases. This CDR3 contains 17 residues. The ends lost 0 bases at V and 0 bases at J; junction bases unmatched: 7. Germline V gene data show CDR1 as FNHDT and CDR2 as SITEND (reference sequence). CDR3 amino acids: CASSIASTGTSAETLYF. The sequenced part of the CDR3 DNA is TGTGCCAGCAGTATAGCCTCGACTGGGACTAGTGCAGAA.

For this clone: Gene names refer to mouse genes. The read stops 4 residues short of the end of the CDR3; the missing end is completed from the germline J gene. The same CDR3 arises from other DNA sequences in this sample as well. This chain joins TRBV5 and TRBJ2-3; TRBD2 matches 10 bases. The CDR3 has 17 amino acids. Per germline, CDR1 LGHNA and CDR2 YNLKQL (reference sequence). Losses at the gene ends were 1 base for V and 0 bases for J; bases not matched to a gene: 4. Incomplete CDR3 DNA: TGTGCCAGCAGCCAAGGGACTGGGGGTTCTAGTGCAGAA. It yields the protein CASSQGTGGSSAE. The whole CDR3 is CASSQGTGGSSAETLYF.

Details on this clone: The gene symbols are mouse symbols. The read falls 4 residues short of the CDR3 end, and the missing part is taken from the germline J gene. The rearrangement joins TRBV13-1 to TRBJ2-7, with 7 positions matching TRBD1. The CDR3 contains 13 residues. The germline CDR1 and CDR2 sequences are NSHNY and SYGAGN. CDR3 bases read: TGTGCCAGCAGTGAGAGGGACAGATAT. Translating gives CASSERDRY. The full CDR3 is CASSERDRYEQYF.

To note about this clone: Mouse germline and gene names are used. The read ends 4 residues before the CDR3 terminus; that terminus is restored from the germline J gene. The gene calls are TRBV13-1 and TRBJ1-1; 7 bases map to TRBD1. The CDR3 runs to 15 residues. V shed 1 base, J shed 1 base, and the junction held 4 bases outside the gene matches. The germline gives CDR1 NSHNY, CDR2 SYGAGN. The CDR3 bases that were read are TGTGCCAGCAGTGATCGACAGGGTGGGAACACA. Translating gives CASSDRQGGNT. The whole CDR3 reads CASSDRQGGNTEVFF.

Comments on this clone: Germline and genes here are mouse. The read ends 4 residues shy of where the CDR3 ends; the end is completed using the germline J gene. The chain carries TRBV17 and TRBJ2-2, with TRBD1 matching over 7 bases. V lost 2 bases, J lost 2 bases, and 8 bases stayed unmatched. This CDR3 contains 17 residues. The germline V gene has CDR1 MNHDT and CDR2 YYDKIL. The CDR3 loop reads CASSRTAGGANTGQLYF. The covered CDR3 bases are TGTGCTAGCAGTAGAACGGCAGGGGGTGCGAACACCGGG. The entire variable domain, with the rest obtained from reference TRBV17 and TRBJ2-2, is as follows: DTTVKQNPRYKLARVGKPVNLICSQTMNHDTMYWYQKKPNQAPKLLLFYYDKILNREADTFEKFQSSRPNNSFCSLYIGSAGLEYSAMYLCASSRTAGGANTGQLYFGEGSKLTVL.

Details on this clone: The genes and germline here are from mouse. The read ends 4 residues before the CDR3 terminus; that terminus is restored from the germline J gene. The chain is built from TRBV12-1 and TRBJ2-7, with D perhaps matching TRBD1 (6 bases). The CDR3 is 15 residues long. Trimming left V 4 bases short and J 2 bases short, with 17 bases between. The germline V gene has CDR1 SGHSN and CDR2 HYEKVE. The covered CDR3 bases are TGTGCCAGCTCCCTACCCGGGACAAAAACCTAT. As protein: CASSLPGTKTY. The whole CDR3 is CASSLPGTKTYEQYF.

Of note for this clone: Gene names are the mouse ones. The CDR3 here is CASSDTMGQGKSPLYF. The sequenced CDR3 bases are TGTGCCAGCAGTGATACTATGGGACAGGGAAAGTCGCCC. V gene TRBV13-1 combines with J gene TRBJ1-6, with TRBD1 matching over 9 bases. The read ends 3 residues before the CDR3 terminus; that terminus is restored from the germline J gene. TRBJ1-6 is given ORF status, its function remaining uncertain. This CDR3 has 16 residues. V lost 1 base, J lost 10 bases, and 9 bases stayed unmatched. CDR1 is NSHNY and CDR2 is SYGAGN in the germline V gene.

Worth noting for this clone: The genes are named according to mouse. The CDR3 goes on 4 residues after the read ends, and that part is filled in from the germline J gene. This chain uses TRBV1 with TRBJ1-1, with D possibly being TRBD1 (6 bases). The CDR3 contains 14 residues. Germline loops: CDR1 NSQYPW, CDR2 LRSPGD (reference sequence). Trimming took off 5 bases at V and 0 bases at J, with 10 bases between the two ends. The CDR3 protein is CTCSTGRTNTEVFF. The part of the CDR3 DNA that was read is TGCACCTGCAGTACAGGGAGGACAAACACA. Full variable domain (outside the CDR3, taken from reference TRBV1 and TRBJ1-1): VTLLEQNPRWRLVPRGQAVNLRCILKNSQYPWMSWYQQDLQKQLQWLFTLRSPGDKEVKSLPGADYLATRVTDTELRLQVANMSQGRTLYCTCSTGRTNTEVFFGKGTRLTVV.

This clone was found a few times. Any gene name here is a mouse gene name. Coverage ceases 4 residues before the CDR3 finishes, and the germline J gene fills in the end. The gene calls are TRBV13-2 and TRBJ2-1; D is possibly TRBD2 (6 bases). Germline V gives CDR1 NNHNN, CDR2 SYGAGS (reference sequence). The CDR3 is made up of 14 amino acids. The covered CDR3 bases are TGTGCCAGCGGTGACCGGGGGGAAGGGGCT. Its protein product is CASGDRGEGA. The whole CDR3 reads CASGDRGEGAEQFF.

The sample holds a few counts of this clone. Genes and germline are mouse. The same CDR3 also results from other DNA sequences found in this sample. The sequenced part of the CDR3 DNA is TGTGCCAGCAGTATCCCCAGTAGTGCAGAA. Its protein product is CASSIPSSAE. The full CDR3 is CASSIPSSAETLYF. The chain combines TRBV19 with TRBJ2-3, with D hard to call. The read is 4 residues too short to cover the CDR3 end, so that end is filled in from the germline J gene. V lost 2 bases and J 0 bases, leaving 7 bases between the germline ends. This CDR3 spans 14 amino acids. Germline V gene sequence: CDR1 FNHDT, CDR2 SITEND (reference sequence).

This clone was recorded many times. These gene names are mouse names. Sequencing ends 4 residues short of the CDR3 end; the germline J gene provides the rest. The sample contains more than one DNA sequence encoding this CDR3. The chain carries TRBV17 and TRBJ2-5, with unresolved D. CDR3 length equals 12 residues. From germline, CDR1 is MNHDT and CDR2 YYDKIL. The CDR3: CASSRDKDTQYF. Partial CDR3 DNA: TGTGCTAGCAGTAGAGATAAGGAC.